This entry lists 20 T cell receptor beta chains sequenced from one sample in a study of blood T cell repertoires in COVID-19 (dated by TCRdb to the early 2020s). To prepare the library, the immunoSEQ multiplex PCR assay was applied. The source is immuneACCESS, and TCRdb retained only in-frame sequences with V and J called. Part of the clones is not carried over; for the studies checked, unresolved V genes explain less than half of this, and the remainder is unexplained. The sample records under 300,000 clones, approximately 86% of which are singletons. The ten largest clonotypes hold around 1.6% of the sample. Sample: PBMCs or T cells enriched from blood (not recorded which). The receptors come from a woman aged 45-65 years who had recovered from COVID-19.

This sequence joins TRBV28 and TRBJ2-7; unclear D gene. The CDR3 length is 13 residues. Looked up from germline, CDR1 is MDHEN and CDR2 is SYDVKM. The ends were cut back, 6 bases at V and 4 bases at J, with 13 bases in the middle. Written as DNA, the CDR3 is TGTGCCAGCAGCCCAGACACAAAGTACGAGCAGTACTTC. Its translation: CASSPDTKYEQYF.

The chain has TRBV15 and TRBJ1-4; TRBD1 might be the D (5 bases). Trimming pared 1 base from V and 3 bases from J, leaving 9 bases between. Germline loops: CDR1 LNHNV, CDR2 YYDKDF (reference sequence). CDR3 length: 15 amino acids. The CDR3 coding sequence is TGTGCCACCAGCAGAGGTCCAGGGTCTAATGAAAAACTGTTTTTT. Translating gives CATSRGPGSNEKLFF.

The chain employs TRBV6-1 and TRBJ2-3, with D maybe TRBD1 (6 bases). Germline lookup yields CDR1 MNHNS and CDR2 SASEGT. V was pared by 2 bases and J by 5 bases, with 17 bases between. The CDR3 runs 16 residues. The chain's CDR3 is CASSENSQGSGDTQYF. The DNA for the CDR3 is TGTGCCAGCAGTGAAAATTCCCAGGGGTCAGGAGATACGCAGTATTTT.

This clone was found once. The rearrangement uses TRBV19 and TRBJ1-4; D is uncertain. CDR3 length equals 12 residues. V lost 3 bases and J lost 5, with 4 bases in between. The germline CDR1 and CDR2 sequences are LNHDA and SQIVND (reference sequence). This CDR3 reads CASSIRNEKLFF. The CDR3 DNA reads as TGTGCCAGTAGTATTCGGAATGAAAAACTGTTTTTT.

The V gene is TRBV4-1, the J gene TRBJ1-3; no clear D gene. CDR3 length: 20 residues. Trimming stripped 4 bases from V and 0 bases from J, with 25 bases between. Germline V gene lookup returns CDR1 MGHRA and CDR2 YSYEKL. The CDR3 DNA follows: TGCGCCAGCAGCCCAAAATTCGCCCCCGGAGCCGCCTACTCTGGAAACACCATATATTTT. It translates to CASSPKFAPGAAYSGNTIYF.

V gene TRBV30 combines with J gene TRBJ1-3; unclear D gene. The germline gives CDR1 GTSNPN, CDR2 SVGIG (reference sequence). The CDR3 has 13 amino acids. V dropped 2 bases and J dropped 1 base, with 6 bases sitting between them. The CDR3, as DNA: TGTGCCTGGAGTTCGGGATCTGGAAACACCATATATTTT. It is translated as CAWSSGSGNTIYF.

J is TRBJ2-1 and V is TRBV10-3; D may be TRBD1 (5 bases). Germline V lookup: CDR1 ENHRY, CDR2 SYGVKD. V was trimmed by 6 bases and J by 8 bases, leaving 8 bases between them. The CDR3 contains 11 residues. For the CDR3, the DNA is TGTGCCATCAGAAGGGGCGATGAGCAGTTCTTC. Protein product: CAIRRGDEQFF.

The V call is TRBV5-1, the J call TRBJ2-3; 13 positions match TRBD2. The ends lost 4 bases at V and 6 bases at J; junction bases unmatched: 17. This CDR3 is built from 19 residues. Germline assignment: CDR1 SGHRS and CDR2 YFSETQ. Written as DNA, the CDR3 is TGCGCCAGCAGCCTGGAGATAGGAATCGGACTAGCGGGAGTGGATACGCAGTATTTT. Its translation is CASSLEIGIGLAGVDTQYF.

The chain carries TRBV7-3 and TRBJ2-2; D uncertain. This CDR3 comprises 14 residues. Germline loops: CDR1 SGHTA, CDR2 FQGTGA. Trimming removed 5 bases at V and 1 base at J, with 8 bases between. CDR3 loop: CASSLIQNTGELFF. CDR3 bases: TGTGCCAGCAGCCTCATACAGAACACCGGGGAGCTGTTTTTT.

The chain uses TRBV25-1 and TRBJ2-1; 9 positions match TRBD2. The germline V gene has CDR1 MGHDK and CDR2 SYGVNS. The V gene end was trimmed by 3 bases and the J gene end by 9 bases; junction bases not matched to a gene: 9. The CDR3 is made up of 15 amino acids. DNA for the CDR3: TGTGCCAGCAGTGAGCCCGGCGGGAGGGCCGGTGAGCAGTTCTTC. Translating it yields CASSEPGGRAGEQFF.

DNA of the CDR3: TGTGCCAGCAGTTTTGGCCTTGGGACAAAGAACACCGGGGAGCTGTTTTTT. Its translation is CASSFGLGTKNTGELFF. The chain combines TRBV2 with TRBJ2-2; D possibly corresponds to TRBD1 (6 bases). This CDR3 is built from 17 residues. CDR1 is SNHLY and CDR2 is FYNNEI in the germline V gene. The V gene lost 5 bases and the J gene lost 1 base, with 17 bases spanning the gap.

The chain employs TRBV5-1 and TRBJ2-1, with TRBD2 matching over 11 bases. CDR1 and CDR2 from the germline V gene are SGHRS and YFSETQ. CDR3 length: 15 residues. Losses at the gene ends were 0 bases for V and 6 bases for J; bases not matched to a gene: 2. CDR3 sequence: CASSLVGLAVNEQFF. For the CDR3, the DNA is TGCGCCAGCAGCTTGGTGGGACTAGCGGTCAATGAGCAGTTCTTC.

The chain has TRBV4-1 and TRBJ1-1; weak D call: TRBD1 (5 bases). The CDR3 is made up of 11 amino acids. V was pared by 5 bases and J by 10 bases, with 11 bases between. Germline loops: CDR1 MGHRA, CDR2 YSYEKL. CDR3 amino acids: CASSNTGPAFF. CDR3 coding DNA: TGCGCCAGCAGCAACACAGGTCCAGCTTTCTTT.

The V and J genes are TRBV3-1 (or the pseudogene TRBV3-2) and TRBJ2-1; 8 bases agree with TRBD2. This CDR3 region has 15 residues. Germline lookup yields CDR1 LGHDT and CDR2 YNNKEL (reference sequence). The trim removed 6 bases at V and 4 bases at J, leaving 8 bases unmatched. The CDR3 nucleotides read TGTGCCAGCAGACACGCGGGAGGTACATACAATGAGCAGTTCTTC. As protein: CASRHAGGTYNEQFF.

CDR3 bases: TGTGCCAGCAGTCGCCCCGGGACTAGCGTACAGACCCAGTACTTC. Protein sequence: CASSRPGTSVQTQYF. This chain links TRBV27 with TRBJ2-5; the match to TRBD2 covers 10 bases. Trimming cost V 5 bases and J 6 bases; bases outside gene matches: 9. This CDR3 has 15 residues. The germline CDR1 and CDR2 sequences are MNHEY and SMNVEV (reference sequence).

The chain employs TRBV19 and TRBJ1-4; no clear D gene. V was trimmed by 3 bases and J by 3 bases, leaving 8 bases between them. CDR3 length: 14 residues. Germline values: CDR1 LNHDA, CDR2 SQIVND (reference sequence). The CDR3 region is CASSIQVANEKLFF. The CDR3 DNA follows: TGTGCCAGTAGTATCCAGGTAGCTAATGAAAAACTGTTTTTT.

V usage is TRBV6-5 and J usage is TRBJ2-1; 7 nucleotides agree with TRBD1. The CDR3 is 14 residues long. Germline V CDR1 and CDR2: MNHEY, SVGAGI. V trimming: 6 bases; J trimming: 0 bases; junction bases outside the gene matches: 2. CDR3 sequence (DNA): TGTGCCAGCAGGGACAGGAGCTCCTACAATGAGCAGTTCTTC. Translating gives CASRDRSSYNEQFF.

The chain joins TRBV6-1 to TRBJ2-5, with 9 bases matching TRBD1. Germline V gene sequence: CDR1 MNHNS, CDR2 SASEGT. The CDR3 runs to 18 residues. With 2 bases clipped from V and 0 bases from J, the junction kept 10 bases outside the gene matches. DNA of the CDR3: TGTGCCAGCAGTGAATGGGGACAGGGACCCATGTACCAAGAGACCCAGTACTTC. Translating it yields CASSEWGQGPMYQETQYF.

This clone has a single count. This chain uses TRBV18 with TRBJ1-4; D might be TRBD1 (5 bases). Trimming stripped 3 bases from V and 5 bases from J, with 7 bases between. Germline V gene sequence: CDR1 KGHSH, CDR2 LQKENI. This CDR3 spans 13 amino acids. CDR3 protein: CASSPRQNEKLFF. The CDR3, as DNA: TGTGCCAGCTCACCCAGACAGAATGAAAAACTGTTTTTT.

The V and J genes are TRBV4-1 and TRBJ2-2; D is unclear. V lost 4 bases, J lost 6 bases, and 9 bases lay in between. This CDR3 is 13 amino acids long. The germline V gene encodes CDR1 MGHRA and CDR2 YSYEKL. The CDR3 nucleotides are TGCGCCAGCAGCCGAAACTACGCCGGGGAGCTGTTTTTT. Amino acid sequence: CASSRNYAGELFF.